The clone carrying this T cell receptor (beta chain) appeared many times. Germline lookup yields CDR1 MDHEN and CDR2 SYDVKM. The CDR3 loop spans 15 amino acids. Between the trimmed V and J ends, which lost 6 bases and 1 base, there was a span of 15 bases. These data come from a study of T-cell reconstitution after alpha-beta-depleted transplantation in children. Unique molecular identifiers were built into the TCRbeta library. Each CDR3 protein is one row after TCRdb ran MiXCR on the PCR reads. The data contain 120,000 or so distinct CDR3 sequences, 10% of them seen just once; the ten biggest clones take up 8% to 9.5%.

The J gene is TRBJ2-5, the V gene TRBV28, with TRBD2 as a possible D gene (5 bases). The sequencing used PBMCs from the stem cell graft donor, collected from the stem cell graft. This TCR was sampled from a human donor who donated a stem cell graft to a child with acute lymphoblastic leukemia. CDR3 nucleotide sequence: TGTGCCAGCAGCCCAGACCCGGGGAGCCAAGAGACCCAGTACTTC. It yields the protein CASSPDPGSQETQYF.